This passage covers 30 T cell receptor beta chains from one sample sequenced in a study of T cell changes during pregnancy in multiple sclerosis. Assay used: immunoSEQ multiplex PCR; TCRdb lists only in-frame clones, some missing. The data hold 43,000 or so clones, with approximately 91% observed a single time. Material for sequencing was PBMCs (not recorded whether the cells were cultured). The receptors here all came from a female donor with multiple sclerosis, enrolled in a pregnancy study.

CDR3 in DNA: TGCGCCAGCACCTCCGGGACTAGCACAGATACGCAGTATTTT. Protein sequence: CASTSGTSTDTQYF. The chain has TRBV10-2 and TRBJ2-3; tentative D call: TRBD2 (6 bases). The CDR3 totals 14 residues. Deletions cut 7 bases from V and 0 bases from J, with 11 bases between. Germline CDR1 reads WSHSY; CDR2 reads SAAADI.

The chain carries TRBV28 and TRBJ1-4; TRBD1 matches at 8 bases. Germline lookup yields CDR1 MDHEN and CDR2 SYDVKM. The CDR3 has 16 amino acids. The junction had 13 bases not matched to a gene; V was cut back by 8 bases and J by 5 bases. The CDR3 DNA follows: TGTGCCAGCCTTGGACAGGGTCTCACTCGAAATGAAAAACTGTTTTTT. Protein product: CASLGQGLTRNEKLFF.

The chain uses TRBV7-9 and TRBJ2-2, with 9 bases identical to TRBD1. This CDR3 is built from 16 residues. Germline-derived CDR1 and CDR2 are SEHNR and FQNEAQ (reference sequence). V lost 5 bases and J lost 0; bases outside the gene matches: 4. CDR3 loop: CASSPRTGANTGELFF. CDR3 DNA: TGTGCCAGCAGCCCCCGGACAGGGGCGAACACCGGGGAGCTGTTTTTT.

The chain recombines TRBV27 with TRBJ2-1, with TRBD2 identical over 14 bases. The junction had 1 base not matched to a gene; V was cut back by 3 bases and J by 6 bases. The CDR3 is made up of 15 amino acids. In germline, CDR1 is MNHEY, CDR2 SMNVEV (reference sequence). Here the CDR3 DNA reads TGTGCCAGCAGTTTGACTAGCGGGAGGGCCAATGAGCAGTTCTTC. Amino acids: CASSLTSGRANEQFF.

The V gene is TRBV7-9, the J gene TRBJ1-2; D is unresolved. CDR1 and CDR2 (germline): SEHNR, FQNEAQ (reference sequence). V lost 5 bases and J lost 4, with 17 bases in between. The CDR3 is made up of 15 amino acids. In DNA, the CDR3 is TGTGCCAGCAGCCTCGCGCGGACGGCCAGCTATGGCTACACCTTC. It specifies CASSLARTASYGYTF. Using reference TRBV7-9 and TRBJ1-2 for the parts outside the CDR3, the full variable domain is DTGVSQNPRHKITKRGQNVTFRCDPISEHNRLYWYRQTLGQGPEFLTYFQNEAQLEKSRLLSDRFSAERPKGSFSTLEIQRTEQGDSAMYLCASSLARTASYGYTFGSGTRLTVV.

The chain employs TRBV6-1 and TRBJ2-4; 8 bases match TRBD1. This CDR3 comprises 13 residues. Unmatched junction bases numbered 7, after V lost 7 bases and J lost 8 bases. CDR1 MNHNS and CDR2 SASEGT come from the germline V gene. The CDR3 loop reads CASTLDREDIQYF. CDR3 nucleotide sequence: TGTGCCAGCACTCTGGACAGGGAGGACATTCAGTACTTC.

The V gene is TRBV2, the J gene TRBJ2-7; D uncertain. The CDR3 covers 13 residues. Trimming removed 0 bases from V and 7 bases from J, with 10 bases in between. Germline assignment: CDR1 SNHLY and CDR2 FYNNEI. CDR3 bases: TGTGCCAGCAGTGAAGCCCCAGGACGGGAGCAGTACTTC. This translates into CASSEAPGREQYF.

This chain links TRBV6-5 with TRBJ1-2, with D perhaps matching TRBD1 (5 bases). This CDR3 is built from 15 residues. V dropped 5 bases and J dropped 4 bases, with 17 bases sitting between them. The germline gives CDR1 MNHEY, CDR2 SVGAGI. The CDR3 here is CASSPSAGTSYGYTF. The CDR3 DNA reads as TGTGCCAGCAGTCCTTCCGCCGGGACTTCCTATGGCTACACCTTC.

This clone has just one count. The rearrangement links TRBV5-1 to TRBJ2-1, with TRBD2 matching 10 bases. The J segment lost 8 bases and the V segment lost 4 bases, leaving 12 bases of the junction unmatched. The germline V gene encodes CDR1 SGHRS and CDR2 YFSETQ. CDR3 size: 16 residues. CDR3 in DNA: TGCGCCAGCAGCCCCAGGGCTAGCGGGAGTCGGGATGAGCAGTTCTTC. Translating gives CASSPRASGSRDEQFF.

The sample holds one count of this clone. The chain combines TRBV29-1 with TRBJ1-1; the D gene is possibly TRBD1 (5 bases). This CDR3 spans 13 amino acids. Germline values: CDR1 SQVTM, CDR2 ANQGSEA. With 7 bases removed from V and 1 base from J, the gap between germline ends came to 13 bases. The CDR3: CSARTSQNTEAFF. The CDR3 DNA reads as TGCAGCGCCCGGACATCCCAGAACACTGAAGCTTTCTTT.

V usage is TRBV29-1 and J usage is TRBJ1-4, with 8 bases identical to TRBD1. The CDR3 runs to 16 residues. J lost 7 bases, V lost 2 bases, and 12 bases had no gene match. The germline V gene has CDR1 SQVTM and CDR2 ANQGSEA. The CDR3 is CSVEYPPGQGTEKLFF. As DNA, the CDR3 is TGCAGCGTTGAATACCCTCCCGGACAGGGTACTGAAAAACTGTTTTTT.

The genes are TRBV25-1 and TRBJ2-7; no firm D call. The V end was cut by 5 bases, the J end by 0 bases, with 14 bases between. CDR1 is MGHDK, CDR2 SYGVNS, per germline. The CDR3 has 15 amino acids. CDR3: CASSRGDPFSYEQYF. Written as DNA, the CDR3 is TGTGCCAGCAGTCGTGGAGACCCTTTCTCCTACGAGCAGTACTTC.

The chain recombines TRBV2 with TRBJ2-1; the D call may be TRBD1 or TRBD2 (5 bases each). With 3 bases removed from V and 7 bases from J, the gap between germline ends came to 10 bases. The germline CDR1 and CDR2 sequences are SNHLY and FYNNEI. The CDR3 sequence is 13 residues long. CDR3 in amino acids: CASSDLGTNEQFF. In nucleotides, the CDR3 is TGTGCCAGCAGTGATTTAGGGACGAATGAGCAGTTCTTC.

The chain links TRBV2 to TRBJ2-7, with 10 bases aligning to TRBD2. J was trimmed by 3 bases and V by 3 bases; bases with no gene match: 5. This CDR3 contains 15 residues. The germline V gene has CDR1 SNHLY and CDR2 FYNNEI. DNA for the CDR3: TGTGCCAGCAGTGACTTGGCTAGCGGGAGCTACGAGCAGTACTTC. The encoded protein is CASSDLASGSYEQYF. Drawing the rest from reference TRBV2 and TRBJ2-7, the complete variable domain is EPEVTQTPSHQVTQMGQEVILRCVPISNHLYFYWYRQILGQKVEFLVSFYNNEISEKSEIFDDQFSVERPDGSNFTLKIRSTKLEDSAMYFCASSDLASGSYEQYFGPGTRLTVT.

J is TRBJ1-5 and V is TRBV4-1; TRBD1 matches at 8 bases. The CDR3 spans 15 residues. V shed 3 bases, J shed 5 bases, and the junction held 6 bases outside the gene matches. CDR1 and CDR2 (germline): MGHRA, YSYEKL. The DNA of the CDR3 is TGCGCCAGCAGCCACACGGACAGGGCAGATCAGCCCCAGCATTTT. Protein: CASSHTDRADQPQHF.

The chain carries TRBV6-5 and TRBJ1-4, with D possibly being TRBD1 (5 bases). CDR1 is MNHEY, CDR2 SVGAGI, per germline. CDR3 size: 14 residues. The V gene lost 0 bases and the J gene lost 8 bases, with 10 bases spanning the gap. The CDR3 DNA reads TGTGCCAGCAGTTACTCGATGGGGCCCGAAAAACTGTTTTTT. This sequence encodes CASSYSMGPEKLFF.

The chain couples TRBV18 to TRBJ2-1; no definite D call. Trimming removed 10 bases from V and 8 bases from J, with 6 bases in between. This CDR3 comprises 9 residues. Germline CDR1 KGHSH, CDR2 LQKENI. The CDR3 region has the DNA TGTGCCACCTCTTATGAGCAGTTCTTC. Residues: CATSYEQFF.

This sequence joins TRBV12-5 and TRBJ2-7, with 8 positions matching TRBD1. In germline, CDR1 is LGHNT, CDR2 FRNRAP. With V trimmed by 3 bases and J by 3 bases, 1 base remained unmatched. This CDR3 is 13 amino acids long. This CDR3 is CASGFDRGYEQYF. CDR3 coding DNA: TGTGCTAGTGGTTTCGACAGGGGCTACGAGCAGTACTTC. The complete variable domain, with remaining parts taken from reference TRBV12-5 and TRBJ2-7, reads DARVTQTPRHKVTEMGQEVTMRCQPILGHNTVFWYRQTMMQGLELLAYFRNRAPLDDSGMPKDRFSAEMPDATLATLKIQPSEPRDSAVYFCASGFDRGYEQYFGPGTRLTVT.

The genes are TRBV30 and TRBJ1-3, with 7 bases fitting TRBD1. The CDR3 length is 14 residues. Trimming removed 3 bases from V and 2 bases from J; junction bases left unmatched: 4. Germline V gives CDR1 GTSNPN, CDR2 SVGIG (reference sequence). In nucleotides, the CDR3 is TGTGCCTGGAGGATCAGGGGGACTGGAAACACCATATATTTT. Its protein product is CAWRIRGTGNTIYF.

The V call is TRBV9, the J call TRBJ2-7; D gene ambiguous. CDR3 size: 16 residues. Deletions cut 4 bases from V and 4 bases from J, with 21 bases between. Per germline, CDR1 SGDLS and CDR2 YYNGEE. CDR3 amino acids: CASSPRPFSGGYEQYF. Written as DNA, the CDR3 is TGTGCCAGCAGCCCCCGCCCCTTCTCGGGTGGGTACGAGCAGTACTTC. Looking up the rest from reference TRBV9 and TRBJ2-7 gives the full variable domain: DSGVTQTPKHLITATGQRVTLRCSPRSGDLSVYWYQQSLDQGLQFLIQYYNGEERAKGNILERFSAQQFPDLHSELNLSSLELGDSALYFCASSPRPFSGGYEQYFGPGTRLTVT.

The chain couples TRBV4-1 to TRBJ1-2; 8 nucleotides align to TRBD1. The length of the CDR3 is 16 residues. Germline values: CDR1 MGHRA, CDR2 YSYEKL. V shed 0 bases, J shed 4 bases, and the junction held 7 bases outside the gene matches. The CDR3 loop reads CASSQEGGTGPYGYTF. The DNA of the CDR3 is TGCGCCAGCAGCCAAGAAGGGGGGACAGGACCCTATGGCTACACCTTC.

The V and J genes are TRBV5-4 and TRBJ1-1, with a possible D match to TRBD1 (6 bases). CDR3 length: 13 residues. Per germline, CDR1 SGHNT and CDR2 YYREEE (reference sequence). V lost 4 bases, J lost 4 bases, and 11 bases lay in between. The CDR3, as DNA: TGTGCCAGCAGCCCCGGGGGGCTCACTGAAGCTTTCTTT. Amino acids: CASSPGGLTEAFF.

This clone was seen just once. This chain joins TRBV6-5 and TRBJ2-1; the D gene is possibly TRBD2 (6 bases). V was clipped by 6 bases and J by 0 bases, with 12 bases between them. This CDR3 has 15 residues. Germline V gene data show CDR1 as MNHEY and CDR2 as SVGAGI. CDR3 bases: TGTGCCAGCAGCCGAGCGGGTTTCTCCTACAATGAGCAGTTCTTC. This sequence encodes CASSRAGFSYNEQFF.

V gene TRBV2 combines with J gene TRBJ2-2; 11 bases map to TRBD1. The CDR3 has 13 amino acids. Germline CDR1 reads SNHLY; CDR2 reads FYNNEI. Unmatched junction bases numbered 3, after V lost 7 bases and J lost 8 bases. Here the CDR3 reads CASKGQGGGELFF. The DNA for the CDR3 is TGTGCCAGCAAGGGACAGGGGGGTGGGGAGCTGTTTTTT.

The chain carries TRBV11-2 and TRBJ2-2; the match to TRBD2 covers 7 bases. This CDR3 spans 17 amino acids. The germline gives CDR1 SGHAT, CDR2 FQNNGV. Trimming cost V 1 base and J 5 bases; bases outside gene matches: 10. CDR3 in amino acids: CASSLVRRERDTGELFF. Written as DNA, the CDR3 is TGTGCCAGCAGCTTAGTTAGGCGGGAGAGGGATACCGGGGAGCTGTTTTTT.

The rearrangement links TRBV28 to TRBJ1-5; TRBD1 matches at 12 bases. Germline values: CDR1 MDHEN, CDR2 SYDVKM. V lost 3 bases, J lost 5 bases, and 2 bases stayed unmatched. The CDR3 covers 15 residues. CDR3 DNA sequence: TGTGCCAGCAGTTTGGGGACAGGGGGCCATCAGCCCCAGCATTTT. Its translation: CASSLGTGGHQPQHF.

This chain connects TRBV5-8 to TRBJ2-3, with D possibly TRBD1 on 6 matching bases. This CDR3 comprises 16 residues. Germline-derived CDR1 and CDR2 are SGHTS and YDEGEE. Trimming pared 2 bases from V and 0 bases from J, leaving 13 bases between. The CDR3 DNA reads TGTGCCAGCAGCTTCGGCAGGGGCCTTAGCACAGATACGCAGTATTTT. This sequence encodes CASSFGRGLSTDTQYF.

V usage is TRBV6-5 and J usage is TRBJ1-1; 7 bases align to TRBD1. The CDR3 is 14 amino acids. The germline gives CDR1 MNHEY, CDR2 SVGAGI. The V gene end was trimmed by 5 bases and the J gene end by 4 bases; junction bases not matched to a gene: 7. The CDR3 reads CASSRTGPGTEAFF. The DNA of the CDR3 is TGTGCCAGCAGTCGGACAGGCCCGGGCACTGAAGCTTTCTTT.

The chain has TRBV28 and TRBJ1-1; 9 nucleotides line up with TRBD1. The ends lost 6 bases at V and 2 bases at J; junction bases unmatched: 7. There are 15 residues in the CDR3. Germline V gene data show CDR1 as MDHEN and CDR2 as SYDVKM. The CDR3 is CASSWTGDSNTEAFF. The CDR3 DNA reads TGTGCCAGCAGCTGGACAGGGGACAGCAACACTGAAGCTTTCTTT.

The CDR3 DNA reads as TGTGCCAGCACCCGCGGGGGGATTTCGGGGAATAATTCACCCCTCCACTTT. The encoded protein is CASTRGGISGNNSPLHF. The chain has TRBV5-4 and TRBJ1-6, with D maybe TRBD1 (5 bases). This CDR3 has 17 amino acids. Germline assignment: CDR1 SGHNT and CDR2 YYREEE (reference sequence). The V end was cut by 6 bases, the J end by 5 bases, with 21 bases between.